These 28 T cell receptor beta chains were sequenced from one sample in a study of CD8+CD57+ T cells in acquired aplastic anemia. CDR3 and TCR beta VDJ profiling relied on genomic DNA as the template. TCRdb called the reads again in MiXCR, with one record for every CDR3 protein. The sample holds around 200,000 distinct CDR3 sequences, approximately 48% seen once. An expansion of CD8+CD57+ cells by flow cytometry had been shown in patients chosen for sequencing. Material: sorted CD4+, CD8+, or CD8+CD57+ T cells (not recorded which) from PBMCs. Receptors originate from a human donor with aplastic anemia.

This clonotype was counted ten times or more. This chain uses TRBV19 with TRBJ2-1; perhaps TRBD2 as D (6 bases). The germline V and J ends were trimmed by 0 bases and 14 bases, with 23 bases remaining between them. Germline V gene lookup returns CDR1 LNHDA and CDR2 SQIVND (reference sequence). The CDR3 loop spans 16 amino acids. The chain's CDR3 is CASSIDHAGRGFGEFF. The CDR3 region has the DNA TGTGCCAGTAGTATAGATCATGCGGGGCGAGGATTTGGGGAGTTCTTC.

This chain connects TRBV20-1 to TRBJ2-7; D is unclear. The V gene's germline CDR1 is DFQATT and CDR2 SNEGSKA (reference sequence). V lost 3 bases to trimming and J lost 5 bases, with 17 bases between them. This CDR3 contains 14 residues. The CDR3 DNA sequence: TGCAGTGCTAGCCTTATAATGGGATCTCACGAGCAGTACTTC. Its translation: CSASLIMGSHEQYF.

A single count supports this clonotype. A much bigger clone sits one base away, suggesting this may be a read error. The V and J genes are TRBV7-3 and TRBJ2-1; TRBD2 matches at 8 bases. V lost 1 base, J lost 6 bases, and 2 bases stayed unmatched. CDR3 length equals 14 residues. Germline CDR1 SGHTA, CDR2 FQGTGA. The CDR3 region is CASSLSGGRNEQFF. DNA for the CDR3: TGTGCCAGCAGCTTAAGCGGGGGGCGCAATGAGCAGTTCTTC.

This clonotype has more than one count but fewer than ten. The genes are TRBV5-1 and TRBJ1-2; D gene ambiguous. Germline V gene sequence: CDR1 SGHRS, CDR2 YFSETQ. V lost 0 bases and J lost 3, with 9 bases in between. CDR3 size: 14 residues. CDR3 residues: CASSLALNYYGYTF. In DNA, the CDR3 is TGCGCCAGCAGCTTGGCCCTCAATTACTATGGCTACACCTTC.

The chain joins TRBV12-3 or TRBV12-4 to TRBJ2-3; 9 bases are shared with TRBD2. The CDR3 consists of 15 residues. V shed 2 bases, J shed 6 bases, and the junction held 6 bases outside the gene matches. CDR3: CASSLSAGGADTQYF. CDR3 nucleotides: TGTGCCAGCAGTTTATCGGCGGGGGGGGCGGATACGCAGTATTTT.

This chain connects TRBV7-2 to TRBJ1-1, with 7 nucleotides matching TRBD1. Germline V CDR1 and CDR2: SGHTA, FQGNSA. The CDR3 length is 15 residues. J gave up 4 bases and V 5 bases, and 10 bases lay outside the gene matches. CDR3 protein: CASSQRQGIGTEAFF. DNA for the CDR3: TGTGCCAGCAGCCAAAGACAGGGAATAGGCACTGAAGCTTTCTTT.

This clonotype occurred many times. Germline and junction disagree at one end, which may indicate a read error. The chain carries TRBV7-2 and TRBJ1-2; 8 bases are a match to TRBD1. CDR1 is SGHTA, CDR2 FQGNSA, per germline. CDR3 size: 14 residues. The CDR3 DNA reads as TGTGCCAGCAGCTTAGGGGACAGGCGCTATGACTACACCTTC. This gives the protein CASSLGDRRYDYTF.

The chain couples TRBV20-1 to TRBJ1-2; D call uncertain. The CDR3 totals 14 residues. The germline CDR1 and CDR2 sequences are DFQATT and SNEGSKA (reference sequence). V was pared by 3 bases and J by 2 bases, with 13 bases between. CDR3 region: CSARQHLGNYGYTF. The CDR3 coding sequence is TGCAGTGCTAGGCAACACCTCGGAAACTATGGCTACACCTTC.

This clonotype appeared many times. The chain combines TRBV7-2 with TRBJ2-2; D ambiguous. CDR1 and CDR2 from the germline V gene are SGHTA and FQGNSA. Trimming removed 5 bases at V and 6 bases at J, with 13 bases between. The CDR3 extends over 14 amino acids. This CDR3 is CASSKRTGAGELFF. CDR3 bases: TGTGCCAGCAGCAAAAGGACCGGCGCCGGGGAGCTGTTTTTT.

There are a few counts of this clonotype. The chain links TRBV24-1 to TRBJ2-1; a weak D match, TRBD1 (6 bases). The CDR3 runs 15 residues. The germline V gene has CDR1 KGHDR and CDR2 SFDVKD. V was cut by 3 bases and J by 4 bases, with 12 bases left in between. In nucleotides, the CDR3 is TGTGCCACCAGTGATCTTAGGGACAATTACAATGAGCAGTTCTTC. It is translated as CATSDLRDNYNEQFF.

This clonotype was observed a single time. The junction departs from the called germline gene at one end, perhaps through a read error. This sequence joins TRBV7-8 and TRBJ1-1; D ambiguous. There are 12 residues in the CDR3. CDR1 SGHVS and CDR2 FQNEAQ come from the germline V gene. CDR3 nucleotides: TGTGCCAGCAGCGAGACCCACACTGAAGCTTCCTTT. This translates into CASSETHTEASF.

The chain carries TRBV7-3 and TRBJ2-6; TRBD1 agrees at 9 bases. The CDR3 consists of 18 residues. CDR1 and CDR2 (germline): SGHTA, FQGTGA. The V and J ends lost 5 bases and 0 bases, in that order; junction bases with no gene match: 8. DNA for the CDR3: TGTGCCAGCAGCCCCTCGACAGGGGGTTACTCTGGGGCCAACGTCCTGACTTTC. Protein product: CASSPSTGGYSGANVLTF.

This clonotype has at least ten counts. CDR3: CASSLTGSGSYNSPLHF. Written as DNA, the CDR3 is TGTGCCAGCAGCCTGACAGGGTCCGGCTCCTATAATTCACCCCTCCACTTT. The V gene is TRBV11-2, the J gene TRBJ1-6; 7 nucleotides align to TRBD1. V lost 5 bases, J lost 0 bases, and 7 bases stayed unmatched. The CDR3 consists of 17 residues. Per the germline V gene, CDR1 is SGHAT and CDR2 is FQNNGV.

This clonotype is a singleton in its sample. The chain couples TRBV7-9 to TRBJ2-3; TRBD2 might be the D (5 bases). The length of the CDR3 is 14 residues. Germline V gene sequence: CDR1 SEHNR, CDR2 FQNEAQ (reference sequence). Trimming left V 5 bases short and J 3 bases short, with 12 bases between. DNA for the CDR3: TGTGCCAGCAGCCCCGCCACGGGGACAGATACGCAGTATTTT. Translation: CASSPATGTDTQYF.

The rearrangement joins TRBV10-3 to TRBJ1-1; no firm D call. The CDR3 totals 14 residues. CDR1 and CDR2 (germline): ENHRY, SYGVKD. V lost 3 bases and J lost 5, with 13 bases in between. CDR3 in DNA: TGTGCCATCAGTGATAATAGGGAAAGAACTGAAGCTTTCTTT. Protein: CAISDNRERTEAFF.

J is TRBJ2-4 and V is TRBV6-1; the match to TRBD1 covers 8 bases. V was pared by 8 bases and J by 1 base, with 10 bases of the junction left unmatched. CDR1 and CDR2 (germline): MNHNS, SASEGT. The CDR3 sequence is 16 residues long. CDR3 sequence reads: CASSTQGAGAKNIQYF. CDR3 coding DNA: TGTGCCAGCTCAACGCAGGGGGCTGGGGCCAAAAACATTCAGTACTTC.

This clonotype was recorded many times. The chain uses TRBV29-1 and TRBJ2-1; D is perhaps TRBD1 (6 bases). The CDR3 has 15 amino acids. Germline-derived CDR1 and CDR2 are SQVTM and ANQGSEA. V lost 6 bases and J lost 3, with 18 bases in between. The CDR3 loop is CSVSLQGSLYNEQFF. CDR3 in DNA: TGCAGCGTCTCACTACAGGGTTCCCTCTACAATGAGCAGTTCTTC.

The chain carries TRBV7-7 and TRBJ2-7; unclear D gene. Germline CDR1 and CDR2: SSHAT and FNYEAQ (reference sequence). This CDR3 contains 14 residues. Trimming pared 0 bases from V and 1 base from J, leaving 7 bases between. CDR3 in amino acids: CASSLAADSYEQYF. CDR3 nucleotides: TGTGCCAGCAGCTTAGCGGCAGATTCCTACGAGCAGTACTTC.

This clonotype was seen only a few times. The rearrangement links TRBV2 to TRBJ1-6; 10 bases are a match to TRBD1. CDR1 and CDR2 from the germline V gene are SNHLY and FYNNEI. The CDR3 loop spans 15 amino acids. J lost 7 bases, V lost 1 base, and 1 base had no gene match. CDR3 DNA: TGTGCCAGCAGTGAAGGGACAGGGGGGAATTCACCCCTCCACTTT. Translation gives CASSEGTGGNSPLHF.

This chain links TRBV10-3 with TRBJ2-3; 9 bases match TRBD2. The CDR3 sequence is 16 residues long. Unmatched junction bases numbered 6, after V lost 3 bases and J lost 2 bases. Germline CDR1 and CDR2: ENHRY and SYGVKD. The CDR3 bases are TGTGCCATCAGTGAAACTGGGACTAGCAACACAGATACGCAGTATTTT. Protein: CAISETGTSNTDTQYF.

A few counts support this clonotype. The chain uses TRBV2 and TRBJ1-5; a weak D match, TRBD1 (5 bases). The CDR3 sequence is 14 residues long. Germline lookup yields CDR1 SNHLY and CDR2 FYNNEI. Trimming stripped 7 bases from V and 3 bases from J, with 13 bases between. The chain's CDR3 is CASNTKGHNQPQHF. CDR3 bases: TGTGCCAGCAACACCAAGGGGCACAATCAGCCCCAGCATTTT.

The genes are TRBV5-1 and TRBJ1-6; 9 nucleotides line up with TRBD1. The V gene's germline CDR1 is SGHRS and CDR2 YFSETQ. J lost 5 bases, V lost 4 bases, and 7 bases had no gene match. CDR3 length equals 16 residues. CDR3 sequence: CASSAGTGKNNSPLHF. The CDR3 DNA reads TGCGCCAGCAGCGCAGGGACAGGGAAGAATAATTCACCCCTCCACTTT. The variable domain in full, completed from reference TRBV5-1 and TRBJ1-6, reads KAGVTQTPRYLIKTRGQQVTLSCSPISGHRSVSWYQQTPGQGLQFLFEYFSETQRNKGNFPGRFSGRQFSNSRSEMNVSTLELGDSALYLCASSAGTGKNNSPLHFGNGTRLTVT.

This rearrangement joins TRBV19 to TRBJ2-3; D ambiguous. Trimming shortened V by 7 bases and J by 0 bases, and 14 bases separated the two germline ends. Per germline, CDR1 LNHDA and CDR2 SQIVND (reference sequence). The CDR3 sequence is 15 residues long. The CDR3 DNA sequence: TGTGCCAGTACTTACCGCGCCTCTAGCACAGATACGCAGTATTTT. Translating it yields CASTYRASSTDTQYF.

This clonotype was counted ten times or more. The CDR3 bases are TGTGCCAGCAGCCCTGGAACGGAGACCCAGTACTTC. Residues: CASSPGTETQYF. The J gene is TRBJ2-5, the V gene TRBV7-9, with D hard to call. The V end was cut by 5 bases, the J end by 5 bases, with 9 bases between. The germline CDR1 and CDR2 sequences are SEHNR and FQNEAQ (reference sequence). The CDR3 totals 12 residues.

The chain joins TRBV7-2 to TRBJ1-1; D is undetermined. From germline, CDR1 is SGHTA and CDR2 FQGNSA. CDR3 length: 11 amino acids. Deletions cut 5 bases from V and 6 bases from J, with 7 bases between. CDR3 loop: CASSTISEAFF. CDR3 coding DNA: TGTGCCAGCAGCACCATCTCTGAAGCTTTCTTT.

Concerning this clonotype itself: A much larger clone lies one base from this, so it may be a read error. The J gene is TRBJ2-5, the V gene TRBV6-5; tentatively, D is TRBD2 (6 bases). The CDR3 runs 14 residues. CDR1 MNHEY and CDR2 SVGAGI come from the germline V gene. The CDR3 here is CASSYRGWGETQHF. As DNA, the CDR3 is TGTGCCAGCAGTTACCGCGGCTGGGGGGAGACCCAGCACTTC.

CDR3 amino acids: CASSAGSAQHF. The CDR3 DNA reads as TGTGCCAGCAGTGCGGGGTCAGCCCAGCATTTT. The chain uses TRBV2 and TRBJ1-5; no firm D call. The germline V gene encodes CDR1 SNHLY and CDR2 FYNNEI. Trimming shortened V by 4 bases and J by 11 bases, and 9 bases separated the two germline ends. The CDR3 totals 11 residues.

This clonotype was observed at least ten times. The chain employs TRBV28 and TRBJ2-7; the D gene is possibly TRBD2 (5 bases). Per the germline V gene, CDR1 is MDHEN and CDR2 is SYDVKM. Trimming left V 5 bases short and J 2 bases short, with 7 bases between. CDR3 length equals 12 residues. The CDR3 sequence is CASSVGAYEQYF. CDR3 DNA sequence: TGTGCCAGCAGTGTCGGGGCCTACGAGCAGTACTTC.